Listed below are T cell receptor beta chains from one sample, sequenced in a study of PD-1 blockade in classical Hodgkin lymphoma. Data came from immunoSEQ multiplex PCR; TCRdb stores just in-frame clones and leaves some out. The repertoire has 13,000 to 15,000 clones, around 83% of them found once; the top ten carry under 30%. The specimen was peripheral blood mononuclear cells (PBMCs), collected before the second cycle of nivolumab. These receptors all stem from a human donor with classical Hodgkin lymphoma. Both conserved end residues are trimmed from each CDR3. The order of the fields is J gene, V gene, CDR3 protein.

>TRBJ1-5|TRBV10-2
ASSDDGQPQH
>TRBJ2-2|TRBV10-1
ASQGHTNTGELF
>TRBJ1-1|TRBV19
ASKGSGTTAF
>TRBJ2-7|TRBV7-8
ASSPTGTIHYEQY
>TRBJ1-2|TRBV5-6
ASSLWGVGHT
>TRBJ1-4|TRBV6-5
ASSLDEREKLF
>TRBJ1-1|TRBV7-8
ASSKTRQTNTEAF
>TRBJ1-1|TRBV7-9
ASSPYRGNTEAF
>TRBJ1-1|TRBV18
ASSPDIEGGERTEAF
>TRBJ2-4|TRBV5-6
ASSLAVKNIQY
>TRBJ1-1|TRBV19
ASSMKGRNTEAF
>TRBJ2-3|TRBV5-1
ASSYSGDADTQY
>TRBJ1-6|TRBV5-4
ASKGEGNSPLH
>TRBJ1-1|TRBV12-2
ASSSGTEAF
>TRBJ2-3|TRBV29-1
SALLLTGVTDTQY
>TRBJ2-1|TRBV2
ASIEKGVMDEQF
>TRBJ2-6|TRBV18
ASSRGQSGANVLT
>TRBJ2-7|TRBV7-8
ASSSLSGTVSYEQY
>TRBJ1-6|TRBV18
ASSVPGSPLH
>TRBJ1-1|TRBV10-3
AITRRQGMMNTEAF
>TRBJ1-3|TRBV7-9
ASSSPRKRRGNTIY
>TRBJ1-2|TRBV7-2
ASSSTGTVVGYT
>TRBJ2-4|TRBV18
ASSPKRTVLTRTKNIQY
>TRBJ1-1|TRBV25-1
ASSELTTDTEAF
>TRBJ2-7|TRBV27
ASSLRGLVGAYEQY
>TRBJ1-5|TRBV2
ASTNQKRGNQPQH
>TRBJ2-1|TRBV6-6
ASSYTTAGQF
>TRBJ1-4|TRBV11-2
ASSFGQGDNEKLF
>TRBJ1-2|TRBV28
ASNEGGNYGYT
>TRBJ1-1|TRBV28
ASSWTVLNTEAF
>TRBJ1-3|TRBV27
ASSLARPPSGNTIY
>TRBJ1-4|TRBV6-5
ASSYSAGALEKLF
>TRBJ1-1|TRBV6-5
ASSYRSEAF
>TRBJ1-5|TRBV19
ASSSSTDYSNQPQH
>TRBJ1-6|TRBV5-1
ASSLETANSPLH
>TRBJ1-4|TRBV28
ATGREKLF
>TRBJ1-5|TRBV5-1
ASSLVWGLDQPQH
>TRBJ2-1|TRBV6-6
ASTAVSRFDNEQF
>TRBJ2-3|TRBV5-1
ASSLSGFGTDTQY
>TRBJ2-5|TRBV7-6
ASSLEVLSFGGQETQY
>TRBJ1-2|TRBV2
ASSGQGDYGYT
>TRBJ1-2|TRBV4-1
ASSPREGADGYT
>TRBJ1-2|TRBV27
ASSSETGAGGYT
>TRBJ2-3|TRBV9
ASSGTGGTDTQY
>TRBJ2-3|TRBV7-9
ASSLRTDLRADTQY
>TRBJ1-1|TRBV19
ASSIGGYTEAF
>TRBJ2-7|TRBV10-3
AISLDGLTEQY
>TRBJ2-7|TRBV28
ASSFPRDRGGYEQY
>TRBJ2-5|TRBV11-2
ASSWGGGVQETQY
>TRBJ1-1|TRBV27
ASSTLPGTGVTEAF
>TRBJ1-5|TRBV5-1
ASSLADSLNQPQH
>TRBJ1-6|TRBV10-2
ASSRIIGDSPLH
>TRBJ2-5|TRBV13
ASSLGAPQETQY
>TRBJ1-2|TRBV6-5
ASSSGTEGGYT